The T cell receptor (beta chain) under discussion was sequenced for a study of blood T cell repertoires in COVID-19. Study-wide context: Spain, Italy and the United States supplied samples that represented acute and convalescent COVID-19. Nucleic acid was either cDNA or gDNA, and it came from T cells, B-cell-depleted T cells, or PBMCs.

Authors' analysis steps: Estimation of nucleated cell counts relied on the amplification of reference gene primers. Sequencing used immunoSEQ multiplex PCR; TCRdb keeps in-frame clones, though not all of them. V and J calls and clone size are copied from that table; D and trimming were computed from the DNA. This sample has about 200,000 clones, with under 90% found just once. The CDR3 is 13 residues long. Germline V gives CDR1 SGHTA, CDR2 FQGNSA. V lost 6 bases, J lost 8 bases, and 6 bases stayed unmatched. This TCR came from a man in his 60s with acute or convalescent COVID-19. J is TRBJ1-4 and V is TRBV7-2; 7 bases are shared with TRBD1. Sequenced input: peripheral blood. This CDR3 reads CASRSQGGEKLFF. The CDR3 coding sequence is TGTGCCAGCAGATCTCAGGGGGGAGAAAAACTGTTTTTT.